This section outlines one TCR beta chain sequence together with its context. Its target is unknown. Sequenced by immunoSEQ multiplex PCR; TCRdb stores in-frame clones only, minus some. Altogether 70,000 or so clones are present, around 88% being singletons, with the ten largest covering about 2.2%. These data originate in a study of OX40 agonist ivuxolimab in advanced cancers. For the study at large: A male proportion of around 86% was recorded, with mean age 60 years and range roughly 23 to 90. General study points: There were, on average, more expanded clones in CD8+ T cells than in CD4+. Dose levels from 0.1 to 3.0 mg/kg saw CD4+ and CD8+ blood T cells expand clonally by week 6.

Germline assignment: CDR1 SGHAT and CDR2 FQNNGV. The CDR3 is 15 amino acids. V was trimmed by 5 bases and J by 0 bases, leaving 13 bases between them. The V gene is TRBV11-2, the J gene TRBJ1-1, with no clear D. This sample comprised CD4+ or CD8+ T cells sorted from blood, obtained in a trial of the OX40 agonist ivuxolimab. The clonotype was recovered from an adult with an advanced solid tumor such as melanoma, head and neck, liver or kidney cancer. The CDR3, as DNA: TGTGCCAGCAGCCCCCTTGGACTGCTGAACACTGAAGCTTTCTTT. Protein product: CASSPLGLLNTEAFF.